The 26 T cell receptor beta chains listed next were all sequenced from one sample in a study of T cells in localized non-small cell lung cancer. Some clones are missing from TCRdb's copy, which holds only in-frame ones; the method was immunoSEQ multiplex PCR. The sample has thousands of clones; approximately 30% are singletons. Material: lung tumor tissue, obtained before any cancer treatment. Receptors were obtained from a female donor over 55 with stage II squamous cell lung carcinoma.

This clone was found a few times. The rearrangement links TRBV11-3 to TRBJ2-7; D perhaps matches TRBD2 (6 bases). Germline assignment: CDR1 SGHNT and CDR2 YENEEA. Trimming cost V 3 bases and J 2 bases, with 14 bases left between them. The CDR3 spans 15 residues. The CDR3 spells CASSFLLGGTYEQYF. For the CDR3, the DNA is TGTGCCAGCAGCTTCCTTCTGGGGGGAACCTACGAGCAGTACTTC.

This clone has just a few counts. The V gene is TRBV25-1, the J gene TRBJ2-7; D might be TRBD1 (5 bases). The CDR3 loop spans 15 amino acids. CDR1 MGHDK and CDR2 SYGVNS come from the germline V gene. Trimming shortened V by 2 bases and J by 3 bases, and 14 bases separated the two germline ends. CDR3 sequence reads: CASSEAETDIYEQYF. DNA for the CDR3: TGTGCCAGCAGTGAAGCTGAGACAGACATCTACGAGCAGTACTTC.

As concerns this clone: Other DNA variants within this sample encode the same CDR3. The rearrangement joins TRBV30 to TRBJ1-5; D possibly corresponds to TRBD1 (5 bases). Germline V gene lookup returns CDR1 GTSNPN and CDR2 SVGIG (reference sequence). The CDR3 consists of 13 residues. V lost 1 base and J 1 base, leaving 5 bases between the germline ends. The CDR3 coding sequence is TGTGCCTGGAGTGGGGACAGCAATCAGCCCCAGCATTTT. It codes for CAWSGDSNQPQHF.

The genes are TRBV28 and TRBJ1-5, with 7 positions matching TRBD1. With V trimmed by 4 bases and J by 3 bases, 6 bases remained unmatched. This CDR3 comprises 15 residues. The germline CDR1 and CDR2 sequences are MDHEN and SYDVKM. CDR3 loop: CASSSGQAYNQPQHF. CDR3 coding DNA: TGTGCCAGCAGTTCCGGACAGGCTTACAATCAGCCCCAGCATTTT. The full variable domain, with the rest looked up from reference TRBV28 and TRBJ1-5, is DVKVTQSSRYLVKRTGEKVFLECVQDMDHENMFWYRQDPGLGLRLIYFSYDVKMKEKGDIPEGYSVSREKKERFSLILESASTNQTSMYLCASSSGQAYNQPQHFGDGTRLSIL.

V and J are TRBV5-1 and TRBJ2-7; the D call may be TRBD1 or TRBD2 (5 bases each). From germline, CDR1 is SGHRS and CDR2 YFSETQ. This CDR3 comprises 14 residues. V lost 4 bases to trimming and J lost 2 bases, with 13 bases between them. CDR3 nucleotide sequence: TGCGCCAGCAGCCCGGGACGGACCACCTACGAGCAGTACTTC. Its protein product is CASSPGRTTYEQYF.

The J gene is TRBJ2-2, the V gene TRBV6-8; TRBD1 agrees at 10 bases. Losses at the gene ends were 10 bases for V and 4 bases for J; bases not matched to a gene: 3. The CDR3 spans 13 residues. CDR1 and CDR2 (germline): MNHGY, SAAAGT. The CDR3 here is CAIGQGVTGELFF. CDR3 bases: TGTGCCATCGGACAGGGGGTCACCGGGGAGCTGTTTTTT.

This sequence joins TRBV5-1 and TRBJ1-1; D perhaps matches TRBD1 (5 bases). Germline lookup yields CDR1 SGHRS and CDR2 YFSETQ. Deletions cut 0 bases from V and 6 bases from J, with 12 bases between. The CDR3 extends over 14 amino acids. The CDR3 DNA reads TGCGCCAGCAGCTTGGCCGGGGGAAATCCTGAAGCTTTCTTT. Translated, it gives CASSLAGGNPEAFF.

The chain combines TRBV7-7 with TRBJ2-1; 13 nucleotides match TRBD2. The CDR3 runs to 16 residues. Germline CDR1 SSHAT, CDR2 FNYEAQ (reference sequence). The V segment lost 5 bases and the J segment 6 bases; nucleotides outside the gene matches: 7. The CDR3 region has the DNA TGTGCCAGCAGCCGCCCACTAGCGGGGGGGAGCAATGAGCAGTTCTTC. Translating gives CASSRPLAGGSNEQFF.

This clone has more than one count but fewer than ten. The chain combines TRBV28 with TRBJ1-2; maybe TRBD1 (5 bases). Deletions cut 6 bases from V and 2 bases from J, with 16 bases between. CDR1 MDHEN and CDR2 SYDVKM come from the germline V gene. The CDR3 totals 15 residues. CDR3 amino acids: CASSRPQDLNYGYTF. The CDR3 DNA sequence: TGTGCCAGCAGCCGGCCACAGGACCTGAACTATGGCTACACCTTC.

The rearrangement uses TRBV18 and TRBJ1-1; D gene unclear. Trimming pared 5 bases from V and 6 bases from J, leaving 10 bases between. Germline CDR1 KGHSH, CDR2 LQKENI. The CDR3 runs 12 residues. The CDR3 loop reads CASSTRQAEAFF. DNA of the CDR3: TGTGCCAGCTCAACGCGGCAAGCTGAAGCTTTCTTT.

Judged by abundance, this clone is large (0.1 to 1%). DNA for the CDR3: TGTGCCAGTAGTATCCAAGTGGGCTATGGCTACACCTTC. This encodes CASSIQVGYGYTF. This rearrangement joins TRBV19 to TRBJ1-2; no clear D. The CDR3 totals 13 residues. The V gene lost 3 bases and the J gene lost 4 bases, with 9 bases spanning the gap. The germline CDR1 and CDR2 sequences are LNHDA and SQIVND (reference sequence).

The chain employs TRBV11-3 and TRBJ1-2; D gene ambiguous. CDR1 SGHNT and CDR2 YENEEA come from the germline V gene. This CDR3 is 14 amino acids long. Trimming took off 8 bases at V and 4 bases at J, with 17 bases between the two ends. The CDR3 is CASQAPTKGYGYTF. CDR3 nucleotide sequence: TGTGCCAGCCAAGCTCCCACAAAAGGCTATGGCTACACCTTC.

V and J are TRBV6-8 and TRBJ1-1, with D hard to call. This CDR3 has 13 residues. V shed 8 bases and J shed 4 bases, with 14 bases lying between them. Germline V lookup: CDR1 MNHGY, CDR2 SAAAGT. The CDR3 reads CASGHRESTEAFF. The CDR3 nucleotides read TGTGCCAGCGGTCATAGGGAGAGCACTGAAGCTTTCTTT.

V usage is TRBV6-8 and J usage is TRBJ1-1; D ambiguous. Germline CDR1 MNHGY, CDR2 SAAAGT. This CDR3 is built from 13 residues. Trimming removed 7 bases from V and 0 bases from J, with 9 bases in between. DNA of the CDR3: TGTGCCAGCAAGGAAATACTGAACACTGAAGCTTTCTTT. Translating gives CASKEILNTEAFF.

In DNA, the CDR3 is TGTGCCAGCACCGTACTAGCGGGGGGGCCGTACGAGCAGTACTTC. Its translation is CASTVLAGGPYEQYF. The chain employs TRBV12-5 and TRBJ2-7, with 13 bases identical to TRBD2. Germline loops: CDR1 LGHNT, CDR2 FRNRAP. This CDR3 contains 15 residues.

This chain joins TRBV23-1 and TRBJ2-7; possibly TRBD1 for D (6 bases). TRBV23-1 belongs to the ORF category, with a function that is uncertain. This CDR3 has 14 amino acids. The V gene lost 6 bases and the J gene lost 10 bases, with 22 bases spanning the gap. Here the CDR3 DNA reads TGCGCCAGCAGCCAAGATACAAGGGCAGGGGAACAGTACTTC. Amino acids: CASSQDTRAGEQYF.

The V call is TRBV19, the J call TRBJ1-1; maybe TRBD1 (5 bases). The CDR3 runs to 15 residues. Germline V gives CDR1 LNHDA, CDR2 SQIVND (reference sequence). Trimming took 7 bases from V and 4 from J, leaving 19 bases between them. The DNA of the CDR3 is TGTGCCAGTAACGACCTTGGGCAGGGAGTCACTGAAGCTTTCTTT. It codes for CASNDLGQGVTEAFF.

Relative to its sample, this clone is medium-sized (0.01 to 0.1%). The chain links TRBV11-3 to TRBJ1-1, with 9 bases that match TRBD1. This CDR3 has 14 amino acids. With 3 bases clipped from V and 5 bases from J, the junction kept 4 bases outside the gene matches. Germline lookup yields CDR1 SGHNT and CDR2 YENEEA. The CDR3 spells CASSLGDRVTEAFF. In DNA form, the CDR3 reads TGTGCCAGCAGCTTGGGGGACAGGGTTACTGAAGCTTTCTTT.

By sample share, this clone is medium-sized. This chain joins TRBV4-1 and TRBJ2-5, with D possibly TRBD2 on 5 matching bases. The CDR3 covers 13 residues. Between the trimmed V and J ends, which lost 4 bases and 5 bases, there was a span of 11 bases. Germline-derived CDR1 and CDR2 are MGHRA and YSYEKL. CDR3 sequence: CASSPGGWETQYF. The CDR3 DNA reads as TGCGCCAGCAGCCCCGGAGGTTGGGAGACCCAGTACTTC.

By sample fraction, this clone is large (0.1 to 1%). V usage is TRBV19 and J usage is TRBJ2-6, with TRBD1 identical over 7 bases. The CDR3 length is 15 residues. The V and J ends lost 4 bases and 2 bases, in that order; junction bases with no gene match: 2. CDR1 is LNHDA, CDR2 SQIVND, per germline (reference sequence). This CDR3 is CASSTTGAGANVLTF. The CDR3 DNA reads as TGTGCCAGTAGTACTACAGGGGCTGGGGCCAACGTCCTGACTTTC. Complete variable domain (other parts from reference TRBV19 and TRBJ2-6): DGGITQSPKYLFRKEGQNVTLSCEQNLNHDAMYWYRQDPGQGLRLIYYSQIVNDFQKGDIAEGYSVSREKKESFPLTVTSAQKNPTAFYLCASSTTGAGANVLTFGAGSRLTVL.

The chain has TRBV29-1 and TRBJ1-4, with TRBD1 identical over 7 bases. After removal of 6 bases from V and 6 bases from J, the junction contained 10 bases not matched to a gene. The CDR3 spans 14 residues. From germline, CDR1 is SQVTM and CDR2 ANQGSEA. Here the CDR3 reads CSVGKQGRDEKLFF. The CDR3 nucleotides are TGCAGCGTGGGGAAACAGGGGCGGGATGAAAAACTGTTTTTT. The whole variable domain, filled in from reference TRBV29-1 and TRBJ1-4, reads SAVISQKPSRDICQRGTSLTIQCQVDSQVTMMFWYRQQPGQSLTLIATANQGSEATYESGFVIDKFPISRPNLTFSTLTVSNMSPEDSSIYLCSVGKQGRDEKLFFGSGTQLSVL.

This clone was detected a few times. The J gene is TRBJ1-2, the V gene TRBV11-3; tentative D call: TRBD1 (5 bases). Between the trimmed V and J ends, which lost 5 bases and 4 bases, there was a span of 17 bases. This CDR3 region has 15 residues. CDR1 SGHNT and CDR2 YENEEA come from the germline V gene. As DNA, the CDR3 is TGTGCCAGCAGCCCACCGAACGACAGAACCTATGGCTACACCTTC. Translation gives CASSPPNDRTYGYTF.

The genes are TRBV19 and TRBJ1-1, with 7 bases matching TRBD1. CDR1 is LNHDA and CDR2 is SQIVND in the germline V gene (reference sequence). V lost 3 bases to trimming and J lost 6 bases; unmatched junction nucleotides: 7. The CDR3 loop spans 14 amino acids. The CDR3 here is CASSMGGTAAEAFF. The CDR3, as DNA: TGTGCCAGTAGTATGGGTGGGACAGCGGCTGAAGCTTTCTTT.

Turning to this clone: This CDR3 is also generated by other DNA sequences in the sample. The rearrangement links TRBV30 to TRBJ1-5; D is undetermined. Trimming took 1 base from V and 0 from J, leaving 4 bases between them. Germline V gene sequence: CDR1 GTSNPN, CDR2 SVGIG (reference sequence). The CDR3 sequence is 13 residues long. CDR3 sequence reads: CAWSGDSNQPQHF. The CDR3 DNA sequence: TGTGCCTGGAGTGGAGATAGCAATCAGCCCCAGCATTTT.

The genes are TRBV28 and TRBJ2-1, with D perhaps matching TRBD1 (7 bases). V was trimmed by 7 bases and J by 7 bases, leaving 23 bases between them. CDR1 and CDR2 from the germline V gene are MDHEN and SYDVKM. This CDR3 has 16 amino acids. CDR3 region: CASNLGGAGGRNEQFF. The CDR3, as DNA: TGTGCCAGCAATCTCGGTGGTGCAGGGGGGAGAAATGAGCAGTTCTTC. The full variable domain, completed using reference TRBV28 and TRBJ2-1, is DVKVTQSSRYLVKRTGEKVFLECVQDMDHENMFWYRQDPGLGLRLIYFSYDVKMKEKGDIPEGYSVSREKKERFSLILESASTNQTSMYLCASNLGGAGGRNEQFFGPGTRLTVL.

This clone was seen only a few times. The chain joins TRBV28 to TRBJ1-1; maybe TRBD1 (5 bases). Germline assignment: CDR1 MDHEN and CDR2 SYDVKM. Trimming pared 2 bases from V and 4 bases from J, leaving 8 bases between. This CDR3 has 13 residues. The CDR3 coding sequence is TGTGCCAGCAGTTTAGGAAGGGGCACTGAAGCTTTCTTT. It specifies CASSLGRGTEAFF.